This TCR beta chain was captured in a study of blood T cells in healthy people across ages. A few counts support this clonotype. The antigen remains unidentified. General study findings and limits: Diversity was higher, and naive CD4+ cells more numerous, in long-lived donors than in aged donors. Per million T cells, TCR beta diversity dropped roughly linearly as age increased.

V lost 3 bases, J lost 3 bases, and 18 bases lay in between. CDR3 size: 15 residues. Germline loops: CDR1 DFQATT, CDR2 SNEGSKA (reference sequence). For the second PCR, which ran for 7 to 11 cycles, a sample-barcoded 5' primer and a J-beta primer mix were used. TCRdb processed the 5' RACE reads anew with MiXCR; each CDR3 protein has one entry. The sample has around 1.5 million distinct CDR3 sequences, 35% to 45% seen once. The J gene is TRBJ2-7, the V gene TRBV20-1; D remains ambiguous. Sequencing input: blood. The source is a young woman in good health. This CDR3 is CSARNGLTESYEQYF. CDR3 DNA sequence: TGCAGTGCTAGGAACGGCCTCACAGAAAGCTACGAGCAGTACTTC.